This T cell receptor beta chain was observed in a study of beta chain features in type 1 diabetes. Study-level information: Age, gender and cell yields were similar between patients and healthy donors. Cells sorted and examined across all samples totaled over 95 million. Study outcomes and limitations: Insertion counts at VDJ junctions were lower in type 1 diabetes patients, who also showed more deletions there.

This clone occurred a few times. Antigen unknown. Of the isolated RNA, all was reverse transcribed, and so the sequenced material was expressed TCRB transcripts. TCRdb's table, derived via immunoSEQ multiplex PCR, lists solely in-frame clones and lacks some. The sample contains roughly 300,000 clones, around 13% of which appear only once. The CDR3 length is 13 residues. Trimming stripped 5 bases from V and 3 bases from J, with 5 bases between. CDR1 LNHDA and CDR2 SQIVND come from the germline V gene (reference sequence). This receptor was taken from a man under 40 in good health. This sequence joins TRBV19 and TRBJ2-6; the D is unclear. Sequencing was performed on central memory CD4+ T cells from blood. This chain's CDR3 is CASSFSGANVLTF. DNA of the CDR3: TGTGCCAGTAGTTTTAGTGGGGCCAACGTCCTGACTTTC.